The clone carrying this T cell receptor beta chain ranks as medium-sized (0.01 to 0.1%). In the original processing: Nucleated cell number was recorded as an estimate derived from reference gene primer amplification. Only in-frame clones appear in the TCRdb table, and some are missing; sequencing was by immunoSEQ multiplex PCR. For V, J and clone size, that table is used; D and trimming come from the DNA. The table has about 170,000 clones, 60% to 80% seen once. The data were obtained in a study of blood T cell repertoires in COVID-19. The CDR3 is 15 amino acids. CDR1 is MDHEN, CDR2 SYDVKM, per germline. The V segment lost 3 bases and the J segment 4 bases; nucleotides outside the gene matches: 6.

The rearrangement links TRBV28 to TRBJ2-7, with 10 positions matching TRBD1. Sequenced input: peripheral blood. The TCR comes from an older man with acute or convalescent COVID-19. The CDR3 region is CASSFRGQGPYEQYF. The CDR3 DNA reads TGTGCCAGCAGTTTTCGGGGACAGGGGCCTTACGAGCAGTACTTC. Variable domain in full (rest from reference TRBV28 and TRBJ2-7): DVKVTQSSRYLVKRTGEKVFLECVQDMDHENMFWYRQDPGLGLRLIYFSYDVKMKEKGDIPEGYSVSREKKERFSLILESASTNQTSMYLCASSFRGQGPYEQYFGPGTRLTVT.